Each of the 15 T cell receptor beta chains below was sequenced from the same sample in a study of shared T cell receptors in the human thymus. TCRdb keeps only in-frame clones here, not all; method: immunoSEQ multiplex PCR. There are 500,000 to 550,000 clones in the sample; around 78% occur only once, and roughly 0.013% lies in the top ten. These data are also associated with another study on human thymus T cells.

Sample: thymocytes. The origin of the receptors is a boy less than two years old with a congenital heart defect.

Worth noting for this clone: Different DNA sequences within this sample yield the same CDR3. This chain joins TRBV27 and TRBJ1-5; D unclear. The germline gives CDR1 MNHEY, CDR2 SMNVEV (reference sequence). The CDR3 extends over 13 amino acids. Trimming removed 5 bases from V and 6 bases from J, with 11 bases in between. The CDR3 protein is CASSLSMSQPQHF. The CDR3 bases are TGTGCCAGCAGTCTGTCCATGAGTCAGCCCCAGCATTTT.

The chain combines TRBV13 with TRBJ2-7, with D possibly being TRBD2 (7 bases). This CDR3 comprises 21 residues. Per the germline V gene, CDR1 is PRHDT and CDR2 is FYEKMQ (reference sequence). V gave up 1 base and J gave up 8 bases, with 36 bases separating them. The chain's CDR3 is CASSLVAGGTPPLQSPIQQYF. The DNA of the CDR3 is TGTGCCAGCAGCTTAGTAGCGGGCGGGACACCTCCGCTCCAATCGCCCATTCAGCAGTACTTC.

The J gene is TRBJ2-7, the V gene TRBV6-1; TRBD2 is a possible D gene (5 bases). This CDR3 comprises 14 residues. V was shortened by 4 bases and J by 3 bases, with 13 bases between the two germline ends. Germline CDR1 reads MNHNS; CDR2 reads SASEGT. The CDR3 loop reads CASSGWKGGYEQYF. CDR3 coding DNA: TGTGCCAGCAGTGGGTGGAAAGGAGGCTACGAGCAGTACTTC.

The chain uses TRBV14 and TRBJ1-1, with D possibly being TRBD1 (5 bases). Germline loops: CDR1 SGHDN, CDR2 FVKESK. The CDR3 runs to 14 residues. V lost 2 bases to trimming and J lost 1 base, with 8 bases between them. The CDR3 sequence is CASSQQGKNTEAFF. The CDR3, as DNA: TGTGCCAGCAGCCAACAGGGAAAGAACACTGAAGCTTTCTTT.

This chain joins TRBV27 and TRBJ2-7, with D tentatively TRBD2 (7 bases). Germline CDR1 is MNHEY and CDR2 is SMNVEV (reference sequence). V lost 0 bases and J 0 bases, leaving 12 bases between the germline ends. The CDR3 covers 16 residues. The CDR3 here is CASSLSCGGRSYEQYF. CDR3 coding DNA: TGTGCCAGCAGTTTATCTTGCGGGGGCCGCTCCTACGAGCAGTACTTC.

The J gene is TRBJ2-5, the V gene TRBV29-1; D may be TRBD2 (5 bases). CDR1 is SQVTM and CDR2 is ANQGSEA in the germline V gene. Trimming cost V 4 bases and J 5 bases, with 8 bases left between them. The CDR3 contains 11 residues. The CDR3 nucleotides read TGCAGCGTTGGTAGCGTGGAGACCCAGTACTTC. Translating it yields CSVGSVETQYF.

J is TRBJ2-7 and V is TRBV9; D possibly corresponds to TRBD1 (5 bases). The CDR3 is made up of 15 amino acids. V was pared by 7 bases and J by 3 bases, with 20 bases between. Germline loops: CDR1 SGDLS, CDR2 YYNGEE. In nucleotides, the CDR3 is TGTGCCAGCGGTACAGGACACGAAACCGACTACGAGCAGTACTTC. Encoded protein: CASGTGHETDYEQYF.

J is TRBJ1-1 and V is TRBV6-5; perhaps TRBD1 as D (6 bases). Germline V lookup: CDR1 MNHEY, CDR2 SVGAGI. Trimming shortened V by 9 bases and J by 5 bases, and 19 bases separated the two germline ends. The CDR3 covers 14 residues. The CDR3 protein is CASRTEGVITEAFF. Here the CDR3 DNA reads TGTGCCAGTCGGACAGAAGGTGTAATAACTGAAGCTTTCTTT.

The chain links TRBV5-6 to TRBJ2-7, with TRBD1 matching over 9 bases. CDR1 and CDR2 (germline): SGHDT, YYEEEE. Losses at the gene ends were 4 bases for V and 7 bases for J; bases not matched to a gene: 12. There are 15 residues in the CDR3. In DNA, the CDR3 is TGTGCCAGCAGCCGGAGCGGGACAGGGAGAGAGGAGCAGTACTTC. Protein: CASSRSGTGREEQYF.

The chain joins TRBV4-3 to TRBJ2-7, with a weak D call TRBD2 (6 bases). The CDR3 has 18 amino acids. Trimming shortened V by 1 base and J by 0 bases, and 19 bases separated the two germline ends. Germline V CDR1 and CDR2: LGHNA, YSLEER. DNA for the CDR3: TGCGCCAGCAGCCAAGTGGTTTCGGTGGGCGGGGACTCCTACGAGCAGTACTTC. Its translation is CASSQVVSVGGDSYEQYF.

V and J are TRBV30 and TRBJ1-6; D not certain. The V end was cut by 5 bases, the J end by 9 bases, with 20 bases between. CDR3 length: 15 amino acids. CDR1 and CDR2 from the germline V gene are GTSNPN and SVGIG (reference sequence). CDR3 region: CAWRGSIQSPSPLHF. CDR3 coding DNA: TGTGCCTGGCGCGGGAGTATCCAAAGTCCTTCACCCCTCCACTTT.

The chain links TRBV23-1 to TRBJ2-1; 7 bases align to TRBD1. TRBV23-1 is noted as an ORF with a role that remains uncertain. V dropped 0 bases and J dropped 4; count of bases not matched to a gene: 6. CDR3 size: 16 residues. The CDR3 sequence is CASSQSPGGRYNEQFF. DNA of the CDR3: TGCGCCAGCAGTCAATCACCAGGGGGTAGGTACAATGAGCAGTTCTTC.

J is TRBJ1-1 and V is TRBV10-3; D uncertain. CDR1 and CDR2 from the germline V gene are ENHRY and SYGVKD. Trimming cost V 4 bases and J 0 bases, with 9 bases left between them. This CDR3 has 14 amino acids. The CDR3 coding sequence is TGTGCCATCAGTGTTAAGAGCATGAACACTGAAGCTTTCTTT. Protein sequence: CAISVKSMNTEAFF.

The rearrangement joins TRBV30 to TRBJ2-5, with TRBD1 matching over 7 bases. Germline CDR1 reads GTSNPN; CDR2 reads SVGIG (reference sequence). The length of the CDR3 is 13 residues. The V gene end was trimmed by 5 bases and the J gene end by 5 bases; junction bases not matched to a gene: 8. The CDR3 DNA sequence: TGTGCCTGGGCCGACAGGGTCTGTGAGACCCAGTACTTC. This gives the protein CAWADRVCETQYF.

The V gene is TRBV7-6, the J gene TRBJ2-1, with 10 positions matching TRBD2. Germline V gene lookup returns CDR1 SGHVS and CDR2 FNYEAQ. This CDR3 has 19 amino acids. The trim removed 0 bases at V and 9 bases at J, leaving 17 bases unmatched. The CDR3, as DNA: TGTGCCAGCAGCTTAGCGCGGCGAGCGGGAGGGCCAGTATTAAGTGAGCAGTTCTTC. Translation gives CASSLARRAGGPVLSEQFF.